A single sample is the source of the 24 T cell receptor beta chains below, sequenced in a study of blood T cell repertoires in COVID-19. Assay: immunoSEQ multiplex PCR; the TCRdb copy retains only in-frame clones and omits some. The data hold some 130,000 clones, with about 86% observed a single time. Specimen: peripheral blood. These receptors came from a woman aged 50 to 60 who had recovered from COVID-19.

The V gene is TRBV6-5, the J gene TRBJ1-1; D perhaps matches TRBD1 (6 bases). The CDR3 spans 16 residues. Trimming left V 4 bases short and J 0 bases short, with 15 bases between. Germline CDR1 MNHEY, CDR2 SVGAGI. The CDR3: CASSSQSGGVNTEAFF. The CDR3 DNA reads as TGTGCCAGCAGTTCCCAGTCGGGGGGCGTGAACACTGAAGCTTTCTTT.

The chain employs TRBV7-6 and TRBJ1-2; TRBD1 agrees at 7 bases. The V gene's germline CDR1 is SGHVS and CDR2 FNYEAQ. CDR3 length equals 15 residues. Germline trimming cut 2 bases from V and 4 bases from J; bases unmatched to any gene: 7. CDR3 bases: TGTGCCAGCAGCTTAAAACCGGGACAGAGCTATGGCTACACCTTC. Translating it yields CASSLKPGQSYGYTF.

DNA for the CDR3: TGTGCCAGCAGCGTAGAACCTAGCAACGGTGGCGAGCAGTACTTC. This sequence encodes CASSVEPSNGGEQYF. The chain carries TRBV9 and TRBJ2-7, with D maybe TRBD2 (5 bases). CDR1 and CDR2 from the germline V gene are SGDLS and YYNGEE. The length of the CDR3 is 15 residues. The V and J ends lost 0 bases and 6 bases respectively, with 16 bases between them. The full variable domain, rest sourced from reference TRBV9 and TRBJ2-7, is DSGVTQTPKHLITATGQRVTLRCSPRSGDLSVYWYQQSLDQGLQFLIQYYNGEERAKGNILERFSAQQFPDLHSELNLSSLELGDSALYFCASSVEPSNGGEQYFGPGTRLTVT.

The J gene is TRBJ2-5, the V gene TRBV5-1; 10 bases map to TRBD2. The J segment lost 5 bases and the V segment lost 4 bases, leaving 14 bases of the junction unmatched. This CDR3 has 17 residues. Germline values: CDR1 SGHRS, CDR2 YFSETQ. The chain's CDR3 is CASSLGGSGGTGETQYF. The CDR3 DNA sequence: TGCGCCAGCAGCCTAGGAGGTAGCGGGGGGACGGGCGAGACCCAGTACTTC.

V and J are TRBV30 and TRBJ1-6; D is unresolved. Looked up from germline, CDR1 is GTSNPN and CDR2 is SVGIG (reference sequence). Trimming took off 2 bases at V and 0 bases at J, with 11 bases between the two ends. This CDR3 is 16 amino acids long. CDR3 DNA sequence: TGTGCCTGGAGTTCGGGAGACGGCTCCTATAATTCACCCCTCCACTTT. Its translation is CAWSSGDGSYNSPLHF. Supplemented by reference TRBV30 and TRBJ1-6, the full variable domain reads SQTIHQWPATLVQPVGSPLSLECTVEGTSNPNLYWYRQAAGRGLQLLFYSVGIGQISSEVPQNLSASRPQDRQFILSSKKLLLSDSGFYLCAWSSGDGSYNSPLHFGNGTRLTVT.

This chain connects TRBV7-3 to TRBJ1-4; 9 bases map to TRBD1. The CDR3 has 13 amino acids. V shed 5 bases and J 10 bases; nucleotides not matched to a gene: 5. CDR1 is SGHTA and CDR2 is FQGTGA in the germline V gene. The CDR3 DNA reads TGTGCCAGCAGCCTCCGACAGGGGGGAAAACTGTTTTTT. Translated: CASSLRQGGKLFF. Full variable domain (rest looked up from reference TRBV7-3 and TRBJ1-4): GAGVSQTPSNKVTEKGKYVELRCDPISGHTALYWYRQSLGQGPEFLIYFQGTGAADDSGLPNDRFFAVRPEGSVSTLKIQRTERGDSAVYLCASSLRQGGKLFFGSGTQLSVL.

CDR3 nucleotide sequence: TGTGCCTGGAGTCAGGGGGATTTTCAGCCCCAGCATTTT. This gives the protein CAWSQGDFQPQHF. The chain joins TRBV30 to TRBJ1-5; 7 positions match TRBD1. J lost 6 bases, V lost 2 bases, and 4 bases had no gene match. Per germline, CDR1 GTSNPN and CDR2 SVGIG (reference sequence). This CDR3 region has 13 residues. The full variable domain, in which reference TRBV30 and TRBJ1-5 provide the parts outside the CDR3, is SQTIHQWPATLVQPVGSPLSLECTVEGTSNPNLYWYRQAAGRGLQLLFYSVGIGQISSEVPQNLSASRPQDRQFILSSKKLLLSDSGFYLCAWSQGDFQPQHFGDGTRLSIL.

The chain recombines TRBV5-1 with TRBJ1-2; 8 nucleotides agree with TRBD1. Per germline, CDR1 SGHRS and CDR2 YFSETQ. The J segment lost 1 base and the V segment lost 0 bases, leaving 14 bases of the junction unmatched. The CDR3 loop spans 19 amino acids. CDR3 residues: CASSLELFPGQAYNYGYTF. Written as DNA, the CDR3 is TGCGCCAGCAGCTTGGAACTTTTCCCGGGACAGGCTTATAACTATGGCTACACCTTC.

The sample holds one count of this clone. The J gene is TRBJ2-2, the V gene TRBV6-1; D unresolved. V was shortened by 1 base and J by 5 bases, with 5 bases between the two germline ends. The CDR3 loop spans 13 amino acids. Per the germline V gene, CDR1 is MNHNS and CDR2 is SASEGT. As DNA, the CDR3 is TGTGCCAGCAGTGAAGGGCCTACCGGGGAGCTGTTTTTT. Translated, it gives CASSEGPTGELFF.

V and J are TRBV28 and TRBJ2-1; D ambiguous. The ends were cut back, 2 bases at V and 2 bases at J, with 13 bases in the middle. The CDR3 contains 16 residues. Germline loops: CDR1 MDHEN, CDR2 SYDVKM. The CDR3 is CASSLILSVAYNEQFF. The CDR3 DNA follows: TGTGCCAGCAGTTTAATTCTGAGCGTTGCCTACAATGAGCAGTTCTTC.

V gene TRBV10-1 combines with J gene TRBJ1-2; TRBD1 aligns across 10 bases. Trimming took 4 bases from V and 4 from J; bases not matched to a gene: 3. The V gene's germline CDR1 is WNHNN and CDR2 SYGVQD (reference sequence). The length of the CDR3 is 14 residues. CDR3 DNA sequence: TGCGCCAGCAGTGGGGACAGGGGTTCCTATGGCTACACCTTC. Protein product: CASSGDRGSYGYTF.

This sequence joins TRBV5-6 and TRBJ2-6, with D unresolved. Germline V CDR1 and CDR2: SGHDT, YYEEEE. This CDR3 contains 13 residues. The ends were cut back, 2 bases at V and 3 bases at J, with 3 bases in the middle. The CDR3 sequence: CASSFRGANVLTF. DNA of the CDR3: TGTGCCAGCAGCTTTCGTGGGGCCAACGTCCTGACTTTC.

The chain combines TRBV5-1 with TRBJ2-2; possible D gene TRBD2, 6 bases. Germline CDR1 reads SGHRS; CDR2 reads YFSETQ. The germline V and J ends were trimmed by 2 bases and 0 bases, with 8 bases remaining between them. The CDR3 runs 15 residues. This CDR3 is CASSLGGTNTGELFF. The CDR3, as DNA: TGCGCCAGCAGCTTAGGCGGGACGAACACCGGGGAGCTGTTTTTT.

The CDR3 DNA sequence: TGTGCCAGCAGTAGTACGCCTGAGGAGACCCAGTACTTC. Its translation: CASSSTPEETQYF. The V gene is TRBV12-3 or TRBV12-4, the J gene TRBJ2-5; D gene unclear. V lost 5 bases and J lost 5, with 12 bases in between. This CDR3 is 13 amino acids long.

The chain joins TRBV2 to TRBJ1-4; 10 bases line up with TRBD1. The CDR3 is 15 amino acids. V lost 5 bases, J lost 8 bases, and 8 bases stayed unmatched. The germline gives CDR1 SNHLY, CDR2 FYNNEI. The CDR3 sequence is CASSKDRGRGEKLFF. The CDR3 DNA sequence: TGTGCCAGCAGTAAAGACAGGGGGCGAGGGGAAAAACTGTTTTTT.

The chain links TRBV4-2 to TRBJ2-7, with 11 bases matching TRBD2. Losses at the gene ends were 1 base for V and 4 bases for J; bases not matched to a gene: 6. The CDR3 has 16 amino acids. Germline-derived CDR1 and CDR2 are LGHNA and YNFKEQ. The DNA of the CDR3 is TGTGCCAGCAGCCAAGGGGGGACTAGCGGAGGTTACGAGCAGTACTTC. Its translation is CASSQGGTSGGYEQYF.

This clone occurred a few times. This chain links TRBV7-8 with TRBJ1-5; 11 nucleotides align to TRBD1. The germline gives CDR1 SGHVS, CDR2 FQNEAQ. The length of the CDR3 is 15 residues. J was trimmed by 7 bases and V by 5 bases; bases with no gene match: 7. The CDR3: CASSPGTGGGQPQHF. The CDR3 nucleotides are TGTGCCAGCAGCCCAGGGACAGGGGGAGGACAGCCCCAGCATTTT.

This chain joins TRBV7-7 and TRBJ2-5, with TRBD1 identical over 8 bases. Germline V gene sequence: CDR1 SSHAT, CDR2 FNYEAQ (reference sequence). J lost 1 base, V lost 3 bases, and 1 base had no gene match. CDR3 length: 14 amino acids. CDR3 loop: CASSLTGVQETQYF. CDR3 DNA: TGTGCCAGCAGCTTGACAGGGGTCCAAGAGACCCAGTACTTC. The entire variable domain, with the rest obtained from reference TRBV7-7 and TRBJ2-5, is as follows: GAGVSQSPRYKVTKRGQDVTLRCDPISSHATLYWYQQALGQGPEFLTYFNYEAQPDKSGLPSDRFSAERPEGSISTLTIQRTEQRDSAMYRCASSLTGVQETQYFGPGTRLLVL.

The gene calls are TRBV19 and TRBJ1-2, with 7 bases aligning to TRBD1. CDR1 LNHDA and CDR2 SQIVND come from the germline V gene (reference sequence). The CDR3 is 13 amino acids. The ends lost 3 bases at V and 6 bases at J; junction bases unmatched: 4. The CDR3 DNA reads TGTGCCAGTAGTATGACAGGGACCAATGGCTACACCTTC. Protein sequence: CASSMTGTNGYTF.

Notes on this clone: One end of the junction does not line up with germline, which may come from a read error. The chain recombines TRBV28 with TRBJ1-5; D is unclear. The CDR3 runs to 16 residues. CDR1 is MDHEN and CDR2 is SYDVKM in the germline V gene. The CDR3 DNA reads TGTGCCACCAGTCGGTGGGCGGGCGCTAGCAATCAGCCCCAGCATTTT. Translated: CATSRWAGASNQPQHF.

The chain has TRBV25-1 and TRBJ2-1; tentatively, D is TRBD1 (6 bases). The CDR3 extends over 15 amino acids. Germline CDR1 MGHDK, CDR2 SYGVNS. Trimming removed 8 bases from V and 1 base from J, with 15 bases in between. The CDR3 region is CASLEQGSSYNEQFF. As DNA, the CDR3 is TGTGCCAGCCTCGAACAGGGATCGTCCTACAATGAGCAGTTCTTC. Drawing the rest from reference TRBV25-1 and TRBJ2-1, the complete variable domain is EADIYQTPRYLVIGTGKKITLECSQTMGHDKMYWYQQDPGMELHLIHYSYGVNSTEKGDLSSESTVSRIRTEHFPLTLESARPSHTSQYLCASLEQGSSYNEQFFGPGTRLTVL.

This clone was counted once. The CDR3 DNA follows: TGTGCCAGCAGCCGCAGGCCCGGACTCGATATTCACTACGAGCAGTACTTC. Translated: CASSRRPGLDIHYEQYF. The chain has TRBV14 and TRBJ2-7; D is perhaps TRBD2 (5 bases). This CDR3 is built from 17 residues. Trimming took off 4 bases at V and 3 bases at J, with 22 bases between the two ends. Germline V CDR1 and CDR2: SGHDN, FVKESK.

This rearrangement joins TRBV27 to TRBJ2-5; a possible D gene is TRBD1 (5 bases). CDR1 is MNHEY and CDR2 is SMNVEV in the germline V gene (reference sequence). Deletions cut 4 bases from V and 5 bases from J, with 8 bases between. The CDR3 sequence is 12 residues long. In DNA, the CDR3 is TGTGCCAGCAGTTCAGGGCGGGAGACCCAGTACTTC. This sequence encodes CASSSGRETQYF.

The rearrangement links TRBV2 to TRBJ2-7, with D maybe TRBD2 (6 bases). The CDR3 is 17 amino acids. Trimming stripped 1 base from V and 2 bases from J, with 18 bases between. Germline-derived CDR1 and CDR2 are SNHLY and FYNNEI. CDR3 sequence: CASSEVGGSPQTYEQYF. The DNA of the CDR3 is TGTGCCAGCAGTGAAGTCGGGGGTTCCCCTCAGACCTACGAGCAGTACTTC.